This T cell receptor beta chain was sequenced in a study of T cell responses to AZD1222 COVID-19 vaccine. This clone was detected once. Its specificity is not known. Regarding the study as a whole: Among vaccine-associated CD4 TCRs, coverage spanned spike, with dominance at 160-218 and 743-854. Unmutated regions of variants are reportedly targeted by nearly half of spike-specific TCRs.

V was pared by 2 bases and J by 7 bases, with 21 bases between. CDR3 length: 18 residues. Per germline, CDR1 KGHSH and CDR2 LQKENI. Generated by immunoSEQ multiplex PCR, the TCRdb table keeps only in-frame clones and is missing some. The table has roughly 160,000 clones, approximately 87% seen once. This receptor was identified in an adult who received the AZD1222 COVID-19 vaccine. The V call is TRBV18, the J call TRBJ1-6; no firm D call. The sequencing here drew on peripheral blood, taken 28 days after the second AZD1222 dose. CDR3 nucleotide sequence: TGTGCCAGCTCACCAAGCGTCGAAGGCCTTACCCGGAATTCACCCCTCCACTTT. Protein product: CASSPSVEGLTRNSPLHF.